The clone carrying this T cell receptor beta chain showed up just a few times. Germline CDR1 is SGHNT and CDR2 is YYREEE (reference sequence). V was clipped by 0 bases and J by 1 base, with 6 bases between them. The CDR3 runs to 14 residues. The data are from a study of T cells after yellow fever vaccination. TCRdb fed the 5' RACE reads into MiXCR, producing one record per CDR3 protein. The sample includes approximately 120,000 distinct CDR3 sequences, about 16% of them seen just once. V is TRBV5-4 and J is TRBJ2-3, with D unresolved. The TCR sequence derives from a man younger than 30 who received the YFV17D yellow fever vaccine. The specimen comprised CD8+ T cells sorted from PBMCs, sampled 5 days after the yellow fever booster vaccination. CDR3 bases: TGTGCCAGCAGCTTGGACAGTGGCACAGATACGCAGTATTTT. This encodes CASSLDSGTDTQYF.